This T cell receptor (beta chain) appears in the sequencing data of a study of cytomegalovirus exposure and HLA in healthy donors. Findings of the study overall: Investigators reported more than 150 TCR beta chains as tied to cytomegalovirus. Earlier results showed most TCR beta V segments being productive about 87% or about 30% of the time. Later analysis associated a missense DCLRE1C variant with TCR beta V- and J-gene trimming. As confirmed in vitro, a few CMV-associated chains were specific for CMV antigens.

As for this clone: Its antigen is unknown.

PCR was performed using 60 Vbeta and 13 Jbeta primers. The data were produced by immunoSEQ multiplex PCR, yet TCRdb's version contains in-frame clones alone and is incomplete. Seen here are 110,000 to 150,000 clones, roughly 80% observed once, and the top ten hold approximately 8.8%. Germline V CDR1 and CDR2: LNHDA, SQIVND (reference sequence). The CDR3 loop spans 13 amino acids. Trimming removed 5 bases from V and 2 bases from J, with 10 bases in between. The chain couples TRBV19 to TRBJ2-7; D is possibly TRBD1 (5 bases). This sequence was found in a woman in her forties or fifties in good health and CMV-seropositive. Sequenced: PBMCs. The CDR3 is CASSAGHAYEQYF. The CDR3 coding sequence is TGTGCCAGTAGTGCAGGACATGCCTACGAGCAGTACTTC.